The 26 T cell receptor beta chains below were found in one sample sequenced in a study of shared T cell receptors in the human thymus. Clones were read by immunoSEQ multiplex PCR, and TCRdb kept only the in-frame ones, dropping some. Among hundreds of thousands of clones listed, around 87% were seen once. The same specimen was also included in a second study, on human thymus T cells.

Sequencing was carried out using thymocytes. The receptor source for this set is a boy in the first two years of life with a congenital heart defect.

This chain joins TRBV5-5 and TRBJ2-3, with D possibly TRBD1 on 5 matching bases. Per the germline V gene, CDR1 is SGHKS and CDR2 is YYEKEE (reference sequence). Trimming stripped 1 base from V and 5 bases from J, with 14 bases between. The CDR3 loop spans 15 amino acids. CDR3 sequence (DNA): TGTGCCAGCAGCTTGCGTCAGGGAACGGGAGATACGCAGTATTTT. Translated: CASSLRQGTGDTQYF.

The CDR3 region is CASSRLRTGTGAYEQYF. The CDR3 DNA sequence: TGTGCCAGCAGCCGGTTACGGACCGGGACAGGGGCCTACGAGCAGTACTTC. J is TRBJ2-7 and V is TRBV11-2, with TRBD1 matching over 10 bases. V lost 5 bases, J lost 2 bases, and 12 bases stayed unmatched. In germline, CDR1 is SGHAT, CDR2 FQNNGV. This CDR3 contains 17 residues.

V usage is TRBV28 and J usage is TRBJ2-7; possibly TRBD2 for D (6 bases). Germline V gives CDR1 MDHEN, CDR2 SYDVKM. Trimming stripped 6 bases from V and 2 bases from J, with 17 bases between. This CDR3 has 15 residues. CDR3 protein: CASRDGGSDAYEQYF. The CDR3 nucleotides are TGTGCCAGCAGGGACGGGGGTAGCGATGCCTACGAGCAGTACTTC.

The chain uses TRBV5-8 and TRBJ1-5; TRBD1 agrees at 8 bases. Trimming cost V 0 bases and J 5 bases; bases outside gene matches: 13. This CDR3 region has 18 residues. In germline, CDR1 is SGHTS, CDR2 YDEGEE. The CDR3 DNA reads as TGTGCCAGCAGCTTGGCCAAGATGGGGCAGGGGGCTGATCAGCCCCAGCATTTT. Protein sequence: CASSLAKMGQGADQPQHF.

This sequence joins TRBV19 and TRBJ1-4, with D possibly matching TRBD1 (5 bases). Trimming left V 5 bases short and J 0 bases short, with 10 bases between. The germline gives CDR1 LNHDA, CDR2 SQIVND (reference sequence). This CDR3 comprises 15 residues. CDR3 sequence (DNA): TGTGCCAGTAGTCTACGACAGTCAACTAATGAAAAACTGTTTTTT. Its translation: CASSLRQSTNEKLFF.

The chain recombines TRBV11-2 with TRBJ2-7; TRBD2 might be the D (6 bases). V gave up 3 bases and J gave up 3 bases, with 24 bases separating them. This CDR3 has 18 amino acids. The germline V gene encodes CDR1 SGHAT and CDR2 FQNNGV. The CDR3: CASSLDGGCGTSDYEQYF. CDR3 nucleotide sequence: TGTGCCAGCAGCTTGGATGGAGGTTGTGGGACTTCGGACTACGAGCAGTACTTC.

This clone was counted a single time. The chain recombines TRBV28 with TRBJ2-2; D remains ambiguous. The germline V gene has CDR1 MDHEN and CDR2 SYDVKM. Trimming stripped 6 bases from V and 6 bases from J, with 8 bases between. CDR3 length: 12 amino acids. CDR3 in amino acids: CASSPTAGELFF. CDR3 in DNA: TGTGCCAGCAGCCCCACAGCCGGGGAGCTGTTTTTT.

The rearrangement links TRBV27 to TRBJ2-3, with 9 bases lining up with TRBD2. V was clipped by 6 bases and J by 6 bases; unmatched bases: 19. The CDR3 spans 18 residues. Germline assignment: CDR1 MNHEY and CDR2 SMNVEV (reference sequence). For the CDR3, the DNA is TGTGCCAGCAGACCAGATCCGGGACTAGCCCATAAAGGGGATACGCAGTATTTT. It encodes CASRPDPGLAHKGDTQYF.

This rearrangement joins TRBV7-9 to TRBJ1-4; 9 bases are shared with TRBD1. This CDR3 has 15 residues. Germline values: CDR1 SEHNR, CDR2 FQNEAQ (reference sequence). The J segment lost 7 bases and the V segment lost 5 bases, leaving 8 bases of the junction unmatched. CDR3 protein: CASSPDGTGSEKLFF. In DNA, the CDR3 is TGTGCCAGCAGCCCTGACGGGACAGGGAGTGAAAAACTGTTTTTT.

This clone was observed a few times. The rearrangement links TRBV6-5 to TRBJ1-1; D not certain. V shed 2 bases and J shed 4 bases, with 14 bases lying between them. The CDR3 consists of 15 residues. The germline V gene encodes CDR1 MNHEY and CDR2 SVGAGI. CDR3 protein: CASSYSFGPITEAFF. Here the CDR3 DNA reads TGTGCCAGCAGTTACAGTTTTGGGCCGATCACTGAAGCTTTCTTT.

The chain combines TRBV9 with TRBJ1-2; 8 positions match TRBD1. The ends lost 4 bases at V and 5 bases at J; junction bases unmatched: 22. The CDR3 covers 19 residues. CDR1 is SGDLS, CDR2 YYNGEE, per germline. The chain's CDR3 is CASSLRPGQGLMMPYGYTF. The CDR3 DNA is TGTGCCAGCAGCCTCAGGCCAGGACAGGGACTTATGATGCCTTATGGCTACACCTTC.

This chain joins TRBV6-5 and TRBJ2-1; a possible D gene is TRBD1 (5 bases). There are 15 residues in the CDR3. Trimming removed 0 bases at V and 2 bases at J, with 8 bases between. From germline, CDR1 is MNHEY and CDR2 SVGAGI. The CDR3 DNA reads as TGTGCCAGCAGTTACTCGAGACAGACCTACAATGAGCAGTTCTTC. This gives the protein CASSYSRQTYNEQFF.

To note about this clone: One end of the junction is discordant with germline, which a read error may explain. The chain links TRBV27 to TRBJ2-7, with a tentative D call TRBD1 (6 bases). This CDR3 has 15 residues. Per the germline V gene, CDR1 is MNHEY and CDR2 is SMNVEV (reference sequence). This chain's CDR3 is CASSGTLTGVDEQYF. The DNA of the CDR3 is TGTGCCAGCAGCGGGACACTGACGGGTGTAGACGAGCAGTACTTT.

The J gene is TRBJ1-1, the V gene TRBV14; 9 bases map to TRBD1. This CDR3 comprises 21 residues. Germline trimming cut 2 bases from V and 3 bases from J; bases unmatched to any gene: 22. CDR1 and CDR2 (germline): SGHDN, FVKESK. The CDR3 loop reads CASSQTTNGGVRDRDDTEAFF. CDR3 bases: TGTGCCAGCAGCCAAACAACCAACGGGGGGGTTCGGGACAGGGACGACACTGAAGCTTTCTTT.

The chain couples TRBV5-6 to TRBJ1-2; maybe TRBD1 (6 bases). V lost 1 base to trimming and J lost 4 bases, with 23 bases between them. The germline V gene has CDR1 SGHDT and CDR2 YYEEEE. The CDR3 length is 18 residues. The CDR3 is CASSLFQDSPVRPYGYTF. In DNA form, the CDR3 reads TGTGCCAGCAGCTTGTTCCAGGACAGCCCAGTAAGACCCTATGGCTACACCTTC.

The V gene is TRBV2, the J gene TRBJ1-2; no clear D. V shed 4 bases and J shed 2 bases, with 8 bases lying between them. This CDR3 has 13 amino acids. The germline V gene has CDR1 SNHLY and CDR2 FYNNEI. CDR3 loop: CASSVDNNYGYTF. The CDR3 nucleotides read TGTGCCAGCAGTGTAGACAACAACTATGGCTACACCTTC.

The chain carries TRBV5-6 and TRBJ2-3; D might be TRBD2 (5 bases). With 1 base removed from V and 2 bases from J, the gap between germline ends came to 11 bases. Germline values: CDR1 SGHDT, CDR2 YYEEEE. The CDR3 spans 15 residues. CDR3 loop: CASSLRVGDTDTQYF. The DNA of the CDR3 is TGTGCCAGCAGCTTGCGTGTCGGGGACACAGATACGCAGTATTTT.

This chain uses TRBV2 with TRBJ2-7; perhaps TRBD1 as D (6 bases). CDR3 size: 14 residues. CDR1 SNHLY and CDR2 FYNNEI come from the germline V gene. Trimming shortened V by 4 bases and J by 4 bases, and 14 bases separated the two germline ends. The DNA for the CDR3 is TGTGCCAGCAGTGGAGGTGGCAGGGGTTACGAGCAGTACTTC. Encoded protein: CASSGGGRGYEQYF.

In this sample, this clone turned up once. This sequence joins TRBV7-8 and TRBJ2-3; 10 nucleotides align to TRBD2. Germline-derived CDR1 and CDR2 are SGHVS and FQNEAQ. V shed 1 base, J shed 2 bases, and the junction held 15 bases outside the gene matches. The CDR3 spans 20 residues. This CDR3 reads CASSLGARWLAGDNTDTQYF. CDR3 nucleotides: TGTGCCAGCAGCTTAGGCGCACGGTGGCTAGCGGGGGACAACACAGATACGCAGTATTTT.

This clone came up a few times. The V call is TRBV28, the J call TRBJ2-7, with TRBD1 matching 8 bases. After removal of 6 bases from V and 2 bases from J, the junction contained 12 bases not matched to a gene. Germline CDR1 is MDHEN and CDR2 is SYDVKM. This CDR3 comprises 16 residues. DNA for the CDR3: TGTGCCAGCAGCCCACCCCTGCGGGACAGGCCCTACGAGCAGTACTTC. It encodes CASSPPLRDRPYEQYF.

V is TRBV5-4 and J is TRBJ1-2, with D perhaps matching TRBD1 (5 bases). The germline V gene has CDR1 SGHNT and CDR2 YYREEE (reference sequence). V was cut by 7 bases and J by 1 base, with 17 bases left in between. The CDR3 contains 15 residues. In DNA, the CDR3 is TGTGCCAGCGGAGGGGACCGCGAGTTTAACTATGGCTACACCTTC. Protein: CASGGDREFNYGYTF.

The rearrangement links TRBV20-1 to TRBJ2-5, with 9 bases matching TRBD1. The CDR3 spans 11 residues. Germline V gene lookup returns CDR1 DFQATT and CDR2 SNEGSKA (reference sequence). As DNA, the CDR3 is TGCAGGCCGACAGGGGGAGAGACCCAGTACTTC. Translated, it gives CRPTGGETQYF.

To note about this clone: A read error may produce the germline difference seen at one junction end. The chain uses TRBV4-3 and TRBJ2-3; 8 nucleotides align to TRBD1. The CDR3 has 13 residues. The germline V gene encodes CDR1 LGHNA and CDR2 YSLEER. Here the CDR3 DNA reads TGCGCCAGCAGCCAACTATCCGGGACAGGAATGCATTTT. It specifies CASSQLSGTGMHF.

The chain recombines TRBV4-1 with TRBJ2-2; TRBD1 might be the D (6 bases). The CDR3 length is 21 residues. Germline loops: CDR1 MGHRA, CDR2 YSYEKL. The V end was cut by 1 base, the J end by 0 bases, with 24 bases between. The CDR3 loop reads CASSQVVVGTGTNTNTGELFF. The CDR3 coding sequence is TGCGCCAGCAGCCAAGTGGTAGTTGGTACAGGGACGAATACGAACACCGGGGAGCTGTTTTTT.

V gene TRBV5-6 combines with J gene TRBJ1-5; TRBD1 might be the D (6 bases). The V gene lost 5 bases and the J gene lost 0 bases, with 12 bases spanning the gap. Germline V gene data show CDR1 as SGHDT and CDR2 as YYEEEE. The CDR3 has 15 amino acids. This CDR3 is CASSRGAYSNQPQHF. The CDR3 region has the DNA TGTGCCAGCAGTCGGGGGGCTTATAGCAATCAGCCCCAGCATTTT.

The rearrangement links TRBV10-3 to TRBJ2-2; D is undetermined. The V end was cut by 0 bases, the J end by 5 bases, with 7 bases between. Germline CDR1 reads ENHRY; CDR2 reads SYGVKD. The CDR3 loop spans 14 amino acids. CDR3 sequence reads: CAISESERTGELFF. The CDR3 DNA is TGTGCCATCAGTGAGTCCGAACGGACCGGGGAGCTGTTTTTT.